A few counts support the clone carrying this T cell receptor (beta chain). This entry belongs to a study of human T cells and chemical hapten exposure. Study-wide background: 2% DPC was applied to approximately 2 cm by approximately 2 cm of upper inner arm skin for sensitization. Recorded diagnoses among the mostly female patients were alopecia areata, totalis or universalis.

TCRdb analysed the RACE reads with MiXCR anew, one entry per CDR3 protein. This table holds 250,000 or so distinct CDR3 sequences, almost 8% found once. Time point here: pre-sensitization, week 0. Treatment of the sample: therapeutic diphenylcyclopropenone sensitization with weekly scalp DPC. Suited to DPC and affected by alopecia, the donors ranged from 18 to 70 years old. This CDR3 comprises 14 residues. With V trimmed by 1 base and J by 5 bases, 2 bases remained unmatched. This material consisted of whole blood, taken in connection with sensitization to the hapten diphenylcyclopropenone (DPC). The rearrangement joins TRBV12-3 or TRBV12-4 to TRBJ2-5, with 9 bases matching TRBD2. The TCR sequence derives from a man in his late teens or twenties with alopecia areata. Some clones in this sample may be carry-over from other donors' samples. CDR3 DNA sequence: TGTGCCAGCAGTTTAGTAGCGGGGGCGGAGACCCAGTACTTC. Translating it yields CASSLVAGAETQYF.